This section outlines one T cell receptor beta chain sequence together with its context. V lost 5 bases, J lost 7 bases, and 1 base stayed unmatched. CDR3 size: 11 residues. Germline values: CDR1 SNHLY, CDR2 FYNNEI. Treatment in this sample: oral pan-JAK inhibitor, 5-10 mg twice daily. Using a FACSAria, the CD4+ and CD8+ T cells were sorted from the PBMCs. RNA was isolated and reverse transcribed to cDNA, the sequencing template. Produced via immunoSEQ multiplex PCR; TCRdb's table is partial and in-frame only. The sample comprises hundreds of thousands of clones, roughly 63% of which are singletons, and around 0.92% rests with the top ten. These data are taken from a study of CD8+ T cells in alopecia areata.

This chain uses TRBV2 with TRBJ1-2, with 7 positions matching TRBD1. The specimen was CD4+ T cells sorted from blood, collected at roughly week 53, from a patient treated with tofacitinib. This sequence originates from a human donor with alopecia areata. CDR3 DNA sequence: TGTGCCAGCAGTACAGGGGTTGGCTACACCTTC. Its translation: CASSTGVGYTF.